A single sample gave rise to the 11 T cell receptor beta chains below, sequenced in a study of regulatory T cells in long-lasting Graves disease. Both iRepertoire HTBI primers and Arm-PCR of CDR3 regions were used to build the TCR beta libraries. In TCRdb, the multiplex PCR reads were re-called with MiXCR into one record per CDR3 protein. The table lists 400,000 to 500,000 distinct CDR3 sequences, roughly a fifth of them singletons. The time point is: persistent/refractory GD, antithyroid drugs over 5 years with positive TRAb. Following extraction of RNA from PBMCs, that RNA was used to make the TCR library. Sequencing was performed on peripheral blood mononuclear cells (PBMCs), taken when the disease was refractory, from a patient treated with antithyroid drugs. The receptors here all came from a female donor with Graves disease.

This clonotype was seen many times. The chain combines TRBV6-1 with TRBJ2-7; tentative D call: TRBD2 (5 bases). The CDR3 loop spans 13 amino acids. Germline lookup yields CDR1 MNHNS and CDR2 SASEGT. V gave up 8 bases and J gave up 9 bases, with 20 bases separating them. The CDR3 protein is CASRKGDISGQYF. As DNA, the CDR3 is TGTGCCAGCCGAAAGGGCGACATAAGCGGGCAGTACTTC.

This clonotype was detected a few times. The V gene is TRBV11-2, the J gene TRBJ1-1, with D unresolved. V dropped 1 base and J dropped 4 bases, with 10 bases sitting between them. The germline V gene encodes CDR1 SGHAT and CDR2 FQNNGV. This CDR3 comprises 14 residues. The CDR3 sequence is CASSLAQEGTEAFF. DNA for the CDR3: TGTGCCAGCAGCTTAGCGCAGGAGGGCACTGAAGCTTTCTTT. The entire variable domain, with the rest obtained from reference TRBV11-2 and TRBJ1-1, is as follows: EAGVAQSPRYKIIEKRQSVAFWCNPISGHATLYWYQQILGQGPKLLIQFQNNGVVDDSQLPKDRFSAERLKGVDSTLKIQPAKLEDSAVYLCASSLAQEGTEAFFGQGTRLTVV.

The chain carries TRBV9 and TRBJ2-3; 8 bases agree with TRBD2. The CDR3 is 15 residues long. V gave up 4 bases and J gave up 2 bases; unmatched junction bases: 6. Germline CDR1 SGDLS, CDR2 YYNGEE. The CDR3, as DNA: TGTGCCAGCAGCCGAGCGGGGGTCCCCACAGATACGCAGTATTTT. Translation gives CASSRAGVPTDTQYF.

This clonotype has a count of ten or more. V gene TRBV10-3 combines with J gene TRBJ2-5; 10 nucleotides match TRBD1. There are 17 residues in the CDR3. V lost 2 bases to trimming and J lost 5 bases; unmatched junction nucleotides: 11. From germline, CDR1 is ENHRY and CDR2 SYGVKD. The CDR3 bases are TGTGCCATCAGTGAGGCTTGGACAGGGGGGACTTCGGAGACCCAGTACTTC. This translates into CAISEAWTGGTSETQYF.

CDR3 protein: CASSSMGVDTQYF. The CDR3 coding sequence is TGTGCCAGCAGCTCCATGGGAGTAGATACGCAGTATTTT. The J gene is TRBJ2-3, the V gene TRBV7-9; the D gene is possibly TRBD2 (5 bases). CDR3 size: 13 residues. V dropped 4 bases and J dropped 5 bases, with 10 bases sitting between them. Looked up from germline, CDR1 is SEHNR and CDR2 is FQNEAQ (reference sequence). Based on the CDR3 plus reference TRBV7-9 and TRBJ2-3, the full variable domain is DTGVSQNPRHKITKRGQNVTFRCDPISEHNRLYWYRQTLGQGPEFLTYFQNEAQLEKSRLLSDRFSAERPKGSFSTLEIQRTEQGDSAMYLCASSSMGVDTQYFGPGTRLTVL.

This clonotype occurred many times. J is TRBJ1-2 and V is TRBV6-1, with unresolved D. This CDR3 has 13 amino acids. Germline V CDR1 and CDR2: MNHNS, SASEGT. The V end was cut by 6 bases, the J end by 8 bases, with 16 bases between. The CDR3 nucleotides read TGTGCCAGCAGCCCCCGTTCCGGAGTGGGCTACACCTTC. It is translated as CASSPRSGVGYTF.

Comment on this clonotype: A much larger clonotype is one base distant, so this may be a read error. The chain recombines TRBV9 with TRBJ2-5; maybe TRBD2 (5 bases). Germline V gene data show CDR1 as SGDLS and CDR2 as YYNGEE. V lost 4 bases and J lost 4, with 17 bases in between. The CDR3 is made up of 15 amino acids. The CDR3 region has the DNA TGTGCCAGCAGCCCACCCGGGGTCGGCCGAGAGACCCAGTACTTC. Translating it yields CASSPPGVGRETQYF.

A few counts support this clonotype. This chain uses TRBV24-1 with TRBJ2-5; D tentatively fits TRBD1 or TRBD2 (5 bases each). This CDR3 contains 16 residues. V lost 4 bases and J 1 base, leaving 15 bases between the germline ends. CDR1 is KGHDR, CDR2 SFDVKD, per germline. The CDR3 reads CATSEPGKGLQETQYF. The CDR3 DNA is TGTGCCACCAGTGAACCCGGGAAGGGGCTCCAAGAGACCCAGTACTTC.

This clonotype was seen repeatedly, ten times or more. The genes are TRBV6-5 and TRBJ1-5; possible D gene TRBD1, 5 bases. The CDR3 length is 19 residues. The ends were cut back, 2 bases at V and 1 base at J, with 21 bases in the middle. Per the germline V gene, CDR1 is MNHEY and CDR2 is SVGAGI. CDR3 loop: CASSYEWSPGLMSNQPQHF. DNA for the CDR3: TGTGCCAGCAGTTACGAGTGGTCTCCAGGGTTGATGAGCAATCAGCCCCAGCATTTT.

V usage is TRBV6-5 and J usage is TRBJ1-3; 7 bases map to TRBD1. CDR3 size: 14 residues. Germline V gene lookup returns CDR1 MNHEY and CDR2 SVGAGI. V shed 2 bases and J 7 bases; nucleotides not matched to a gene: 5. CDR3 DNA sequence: TGTGCCAGCAGTTACGGGCAGGGGGTGAACACCATATATTTT. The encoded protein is CASSYGQGVNTIYF.

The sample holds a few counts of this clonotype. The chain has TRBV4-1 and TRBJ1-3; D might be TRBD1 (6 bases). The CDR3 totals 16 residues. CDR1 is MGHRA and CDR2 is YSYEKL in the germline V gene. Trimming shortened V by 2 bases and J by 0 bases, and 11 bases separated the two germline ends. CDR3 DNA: TGCGCCAGCAGCCAAAGAACAGGGTACTCTGGAAACACCATATATTTT. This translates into CASSQRTGYSGNTIYF.